Following are 13 T cell receptor beta chains from one sample sequenced in a study of blood T cell repertoires in COVID-19. Assay used: immunoSEQ multiplex PCR; TCRdb lists only in-frame clones, some missing. Here the sample spans 300,000 to 450,000 clones, 70% to 90% being singletons. Specimen: peripheral blood. The receptors come from a woman in her 30s with COVID-19, enrolled during active disease.

The V call is TRBV6-5, the J call TRBJ2-7; TRBD1 might be the D (6 bases). Germline CDR1 reads MNHEY; CDR2 reads SVGAGI. This CDR3 contains 11 residues. V was trimmed by 9 bases and J by 4 bases, leaving 10 bases between them. DNA of the CDR3: TGTGCCAGGGACAGATATTACGAGCAGTACTTC. It yields the protein CARDRYYEQYF.

The J gene is TRBJ2-1, the V gene TRBV29-1, with 7 bases fitting TRBD2. From germline, CDR1 is SQVTM and CDR2 ANQGSEA. This CDR3 has 12 residues. J was trimmed by 12 bases and V by 3 bases; bases with no gene match: 8. CDR3 loop: CSVEAGTTTQFF. The CDR3, as DNA: TGCAGCGTTGAGGCAGGGACTACGACGCAGTTCTTC.

The V call is TRBV19, the J call TRBJ1-5; 8 positions match TRBD1. Germline loops: CDR1 LNHDA, CDR2 SQIVND (reference sequence). The J segment lost 2 bases and the V segment lost 8 bases, leaving 5 bases of the junction unmatched. This CDR3 contains 14 residues. The CDR3 DNA reads as TGTGCCAGTCACCAGACAGGGGGCAATCAGCCCCAGCATTTT. It codes for CASHQTGGNQPQHF.

V and J are TRBV9 and TRBJ2-1; D perhaps matches TRBD2 (5 bases). The CDR3 is made up of 13 amino acids. Looked up from germline, CDR1 is SGDLS and CDR2 is YYNGEE. Trimming pared 2 bases from V and 9 bases from J, leaving 12 bases between. This chain's CDR3 is CASSVRESGEQFF. CDR3 DNA sequence: TGTGCCAGCAGCGTCCGGGAATCGGGTGAGCAGTTCTTC. Drawing the rest from reference TRBV9 and TRBJ2-1, the complete variable domain is DSGVTQTPKHLITATGQRVTLRCSPRSGDLSVYWYQQSLDQGLQFLIQYYNGEERAKGNILERFSAQQFPDLHSELNLSSLELGDSALYFCASSVRESGEQFFGPGTRLTVL.

This clone was picked up one time. This chain uses TRBV9 with TRBJ2-1; TRBD2 matches 14 bases. With V trimmed by 1 base and J by 2 bases, 8 bases remained unmatched. The germline V gene has CDR1 SGDLS and CDR2 YYNGEE. This CDR3 has 19 amino acids. CDR3 protein: CASSVMGLAGVEAYNEQFF. DNA of the CDR3: TGTGCCAGCAGCGTAATGGGACTAGCGGGGGTCGAGGCCTACAATGAGCAGTTCTTC.

This rearrangement joins TRBV2 to TRBJ2-2, with a possible D match to TRBD2 (5 bases). Germline CDR1 SNHLY, CDR2 FYNNEI. The CDR3 totals 16 residues. V lost 1 base, J lost 0 bases, and 9 bases lay in between. Here the CDR3 DNA reads TGTGCCAGCAGTGAAGGAGCGGAACCGAACACCGGGGAGCTGTTTTTT. This codes for CASSEGAEPNTGELFF.

The V and J genes are TRBV5-1 and TRBJ2-7, with D perhaps TRBD2 (5 bases). V lost 0 bases, J lost 7 bases, and 14 bases lay in between. Germline V gives CDR1 SGHRS, CDR2 YFSETQ. The CDR3 extends over 14 amino acids. The DNA for the CDR3 is TGCGCCAGCAGCTTGGCCCTAGCAGGTCTTGAGCAGTACTTC. Protein: CASSLALAGLEQYF.

Regarding this clone: The identical CDR3 is also encoded by other nucleotide sequences in the sample. The DNA of the CDR3 is TGTGCCAGCAGTGACAGGGGCCAGCCCCAGCATTTT. Encoded protein: CASSDRGQPQHF. The chain is built from TRBV6-4 and TRBJ1-5; possibly TRBD1 for D (5 bases). With 2 bases removed from V and 7 bases from J, the gap between germline ends came to 6 bases. The CDR3 runs to 12 residues. CDR1 is MRHNA, CDR2 SNTAGT, per germline.

In its sample, this clone was seen a few times. This chain uses TRBV15 with TRBJ2-1, with 7 bases identical to TRBD2. V lost 4 bases to trimming and J lost 12 bases; unmatched junction nucleotides: 18. From germline, CDR1 is LNHNV and CDR2 YYDKDF (reference sequence). The CDR3 is made up of 16 amino acids. In DNA, the CDR3 is TGTGCCACCAGCACCCTTGAGTGGGGGGGGTGGGTGAGGCAGTTCTTC. This gives the protein CATSTLEWGGWVRQFF.

The chain uses TRBV10-3 and TRBJ2-1; tentative D call: TRBD1 (5 bases). Germline V gene sequence: CDR1 ENHRY, CDR2 SYGVKD. The CDR3 covers 15 residues. With 2 bases removed from V and 4 bases from J, the gap between germline ends came to 12 bases. In nucleotides, the CDR3 is TGTGCCATCAGTGAGCCGGAAAAGGGGTACAATGAGCAGTTCTTC. Its translation is CAISEPEKGYNEQFF.

The chain has TRBV6-5 and TRBJ1-6, with TRBD1 identical over 7 bases. Germline lookup yields CDR1 MNHEY and CDR2 SVGAGI. V lost 11 bases to trimming and J lost 7 bases; unmatched junction nucleotides: 11. The CDR3 runs to 14 residues. CDR3 nucleotide sequence: TGTGCCCATCGACAGGGACAGCAAAATTCACCCCTCCACTTT. It codes for CAHRQGQQNSPLHF.

V gene TRBV28 combines with J gene TRBJ1-2; no reliable D call. Trimming left V 2 bases short and J 1 base short, with 11 bases between. The germline CDR1 and CDR2 sequences are MDHEN and SYDVKM. The CDR3 covers 15 residues. Here the CDR3 DNA reads TGTGCCAGCAGTTTACTCTTCACGGGTAACTATGGCTACACCTTC. Amino acids: CASSLLFTGNYGYTF.

The chain links TRBV4-1 to TRBJ1-3; possible D gene TRBD1, 6 bases. V was pared by 4 bases and J by 4 bases, with 14 bases between. From germline, CDR1 is MGHRA and CDR2 YSYEKL. This CDR3 is 15 amino acids long. The CDR3: CASSPRTGQGNTIYF. DNA of the CDR3: TGCGCCAGCAGCCCCCGTACAGGGCAAGGAAACACCATATATTTT.